The 29 T cell receptor beta chains given below trace back to one sample, sequenced in a study of radiation and T cells in renal cell carcinoma. The method was immunoSEQ multiplex PCR; TCRdb's version includes in-frame clones alone and lacks a portion of them. The sample includes around 94,000 clones, around four fifths of them seen just once. Time point here: blood 4 weeks post-SBRT, at nephrectomy. Treatment noted: 15 Gy SBRT to primary tumor, nephrectomy 4 weeks later. The material was blood, obtained from a patient whose treatment included radiotherapy and nephrectomy. These receptor sequences come from a man aged 50 or older with renal cell carcinoma.

This chain connects TRBV7-2 to TRBJ2-5; D not certain. The V and J ends lost 4 bases and 4 bases respectively, with 10 bases between them. CDR3 length: 13 residues. The germline gives CDR1 SGHTA, CDR2 FQGNSA. The CDR3 coding sequence is TGTGCCAGCAGCTACCGAATGGGAGAGACCCAGTACTTC. Its protein is CASSYRMGETQYF.

This chain links TRBV27 with TRBJ2-3, with 9 nucleotides matching TRBD2. Germline lookup yields CDR1 MNHEY and CDR2 SMNVEV (reference sequence). This CDR3 comprises 15 residues. The V and J ends lost 4 bases and 2 bases, in that order; junction bases with no gene match: 4. The CDR3 protein is CASSSSSGVTDTQYF. For the CDR3, the DNA is TGTGCCAGCAGTTCGTCTAGCGGGGTCACAGATACGCAGTATTTT.

The chain is built from TRBV30 and TRBJ2-7, with 7 nucleotides matching TRBD1. This CDR3 spans 14 amino acids. Germline lookup yields CDR1 GTSNPN and CDR2 SVGIG (reference sequence). Unmatched junction bases numbered 5, after V lost 0 bases and J lost 3 bases. The CDR3 sequence is CAWSVEQGSYEQYF. CDR3 nucleotide sequence: TGTGCCTGGAGTGTTGAACAGGGGAGCTACGAGCAGTACTTC.

V usage is TRBV18 and J usage is TRBJ2-7; D unresolved. The CDR3 totals 15 residues. V gave up 2 bases and J gave up 3 bases, with 14 bases separating them. In germline, CDR1 is KGHSH, CDR2 LQKENI. The CDR3 is CASSPVLTHLYEQYF. CDR3 DNA: TGTGCCAGCTCACCAGTTTTGACTCACCTCTACGAGCAGTACTTC.

J is TRBJ2-4 and V is TRBV30; D gene uncertain. CDR1 and CDR2 from the germline V gene are GTSNPN and SVGIG (reference sequence). V lost 0 bases and J 6 bases, leaving 9 bases between the germline ends. This CDR3 spans 13 amino acids. The CDR3 DNA follows: TGTGCCTGGAGTGTAGGGTCGATAAACATTCAGTACTTC. Encoded protein: CAWSVGSINIQYF.

This clone was picked up a small number of times. V is TRBV11-2 and J is TRBJ2-3; no definite D call. The CDR3 loop spans 14 amino acids. CDR1 and CDR2 (germline): SGHAT, FQNNGV. The V end was cut by 0 bases, the J end by 4 bases, with 8 bases between. The CDR3 loop is CASSLDVSSDTQYF. Here the CDR3 DNA reads TGTGCCAGCAGCTTAGACGTTAGTTCAGATACGCAGTATTTT. Full variable domain (remainder filled in from reference TRBV11-2 and TRBJ2-3): EAGVAQSPRYKIIEKRQSVAFWCNPISGHATLYWYQQILGQGPKLLIQFQNNGVVDDSQLPKDRFSAERLKGVDSTLKIQPAKLEDSAVYLCASSLDVSSDTQYFGPGTRLTVL.

The V and J genes are TRBV28 and TRBJ2-5; D remains unclear. This CDR3 has 14 amino acids. Per germline, CDR1 MDHEN and CDR2 SYDVKM. V lost 3 bases and J lost 2, with 10 bases in between. This chain's CDR3 is CASSFVVGQETQYF. The CDR3 DNA follows: TGTGCCAGCAGTTTTGTGGTAGGACAAGAGACCCAGTACTTC.

Turning to this clone: The junction shows a germline mismatch at one end, possibly a read error. The chain combines TRBV7-7 with TRBJ2-1, with 10 bases fitting TRBD2. Per the germline V gene, CDR1 is SSHAT and CDR2 is FNYEAQ (reference sequence). The length of the CDR3 is 17 residues. The CDR3 DNA follows: TGTGCTAGCAGCTTACCGGTGCTAGCGGGAGAGGTGGCTGAGCAGTTCTTC. Its protein product is CASSLPVLAGEVAEQFF.

This sequence joins TRBV28 and TRBJ2-7; 10 nucleotides line up with TRBD2. From germline, CDR1 is MDHEN and CDR2 SYDVKM. This CDR3 is built from 15 residues. V shed 5 bases, J shed 0 bases, and the junction held 4 bases outside the gene matches. CDR3 protein: CASSRAGGSSYEQYF. In DNA, the CDR3 is TGTGCCAGCAGTCGAGCGGGAGGGAGCTCCTACGAGCAGTACTTC.

In regard to this clone: The same CDR3 arises from other DNA sequences in this sample as well. The DNA for the CDR3 is TGCGCCAGCAGCTTCCCGGGGGTAGAGACCCAGTACTTC. It specifies CASSFPGVETQYF. The chain combines TRBV5-1 with TRBJ2-5; D is possibly TRBD2 (6 bases). The V and J ends lost 2 bases and 4 bases respectively, with 9 bases between them. CDR1 is SGHRS and CDR2 is YFSETQ in the germline V gene. This CDR3 contains 13 residues.

The chain is built from TRBV7-2 and TRBJ2-1; TRBD1 matches at 8 bases. The trim removed 5 bases at V and 0 bases at J, leaving 6 bases unmatched. The CDR3 sequence is 16 residues long. Per germline, CDR1 SGHTA and CDR2 FQGNSA. Written as DNA, the CDR3 is TGTGCCAGCAGCCGACGGACAGGGCGCTCCTACAATGAGCAGTTCTTC. Its protein is CASSRRTGRSYNEQFF.

The chain carries TRBV7-9 and TRBJ1-4, with 10 bases that match TRBD1. Trimming at V came to 5 bases and at J to 4 bases, leaving 7 bases not matched to a gene. CDR3 size: 16 residues. Germline CDR1 is SEHNR and CDR2 is FQNEAQ (reference sequence). The CDR3 loop reads CASSRGQGFNNEKLFF. CDR3 DNA: TGTGCCAGCAGCAGGGGACAGGGGTTCAATAATGAAAAACTGTTTTTT. Full variable domain (outside the CDR3, taken from reference TRBV7-9 and TRBJ1-4): DTGVSQNPRHKITKRGQNVTFRCDPISEHNRLYWYRQTLGQGPEFLTYFQNEAQLEKSRLLSDRFSAERPKGSFSTLEIQRTEQGDSAMYLCASSRGQGFNNEKLFFGSGTQLSVL.

V gene TRBV30 combines with J gene TRBJ1-3; no firm D call. Trimming took 0 bases from V and 2 from J, leaving 8 bases between them. The germline CDR1 and CDR2 sequences are GTSNPN and SVGIG (reference sequence). The CDR3 sequence is 14 residues long. The DNA for the CDR3 is TGTGCCTGGAGTGTAGGCAGTCCTGGAAACACCATATATTTT. This translates into CAWSVGSPGNTIYF.

The CDR3 bases are TGTGCCAGCAGTTTACCACAGGGGAGCTATGGCTACACCTTC. Its protein product is CASSLPQGSYGYTF. The chain uses TRBV28 and TRBJ1-2, with 7 bases lining up with TRBD1. CDR1 and CDR2 from the germline V gene are MDHEN and SYDVKM. This CDR3 is 14 amino acids long. J gave up 4 bases and V 2 bases, and 4 bases lay outside the gene matches.

V is TRBV27 and J is TRBJ1-2, with D tentatively TRBD1 (6 bases). CDR1 MNHEY and CDR2 SMNVEV come from the germline V gene (reference sequence). The CDR3 extends over 14 amino acids. Trimming removed 4 bases at V and 8 bases at J, with 17 bases between. This CDR3 is CASSSNTGWSGYTF. For the CDR3, the DNA is TGTGCCAGCAGTTCCAACACAGGGTGGTCGGGCTACACCTTC.

The genes are TRBV7-2 and TRBJ2-7, with D perhaps matching TRBD1 (7 bases). The CDR3 covers 14 residues. V was pared by 4 bases and J by 0 bases, with 10 bases between. Germline V gives CDR1 SGHTA, CDR2 FQGNSA. CDR3 residues: CASSWRDSSYEQYF. The CDR3 region has the DNA TGTGCCAGCAGCTGGCGGGACAGCTCCTACGAGCAGTACTTC.

This chain connects TRBV18 to TRBJ1-4; TRBD1 matches at 7 bases. The germline V gene encodes CDR1 KGHSH and CDR2 LQKENI. The length of the CDR3 is 15 residues. J gave up 3 bases and V 5 bases, and 6 bases lay outside the gene matches. CDR3 bases: TGTGCCAGCTCATTCGACAGGGCGCCTAATGAAAAACTGTTTTTT. Its translation is CASSFDRAPNEKLFF.

The chain recombines TRBV5-6 with TRBJ1-4, with D possibly matching TRBD1 (5 bases). V lost 1 base and J lost 0, with 7 bases in between. The CDR3 length is 15 residues. CDR1 is SGHDT and CDR2 is YYEEEE in the germline V gene. The CDR3 DNA reads as TGTGCCAGCAGCTTGTGGGGGGCAACTAATGAAAAACTGTTTTTT. It codes for CASSLWGATNEKLFF.

The V and J genes are TRBV9 and TRBJ2-7; TRBD1 aligns across 10 bases. Germline lookup yields CDR1 SGDLS and CDR2 YYNGEE. The CDR3 runs to 15 residues. J gave up 2 bases and V 0 bases, and 2 bases lay outside the gene matches. CDR3 nucleotides: TGTGCCAGCAGCGTAGGGGGGACAGGGGCCTACGAGCAGTACTTC. Its protein is CASSVGGTGAYEQYF.

The chain joins TRBV27 to TRBJ2-1, with D maybe TRBD1 (5 bases). Germline V gives CDR1 MNHEY, CDR2 SMNVEV (reference sequence). The CDR3 extends over 13 amino acids. V was pared by 6 bases and J by 4 bases, with 10 bases between. In nucleotides, the CDR3 is TGTGCCAGCAGATCCCAGGGTTACAATGAGCAGTTCTTC. Amino acid sequence: CASRSQGYNEQFF.

CDR3: CASSSTRVYGYTF. The CDR3 coding sequence is TGTGCCAGCAGCTCCACGCGAGTCTATGGCTACACCTTC. This chain uses TRBV11-2 with TRBJ1-2, with D unclear. Germline-derived CDR1 and CDR2 are SGHAT and FQNNGV. V lost 4 bases and J 4 bases, leaving 10 bases between the germline ends. The CDR3 contains 13 residues.

The V call is TRBV13, the J call TRBJ2-1; 8 nucleotides match TRBD1. The CDR3 extends over 16 amino acids. CDR1 and CDR2 (germline): PRHDT, FYEKMQ (reference sequence). The V segment lost 5 bases and the J segment 8 bases; nucleotides outside the gene matches: 14. This chain's CDR3 is CASSDDRGPLPDEQFF. The DNA for the CDR3 is TGTGCCAGCAGCGATGACAGGGGCCCCCTCCCCGATGAGCAGTTCTTC. Using reference TRBV13 and TRBJ2-1 for the parts outside the CDR3, the full variable domain is AAGVIQSPRHLIKEKRETATLKCYPIPRHDTVYWYQQGPGQDPQFLISFYEKMQSDKGSIPDRFSAQQFSDYHSELNMSSLELGDSALYFCASSDDRGPLPDEQFFGPGTRLTVL.

This chain uses TRBV2 with TRBJ2-5, with 12 nucleotides matching TRBD1. The end of the DNA aligns better with TRBJ2-7, so the J call may be wrong. Germline V gives CDR1 SNHLY, CDR2 FYNNEI. This CDR3 is 15 amino acids long. The chain's CDR3 is CASSDRDRGRHEQYF. CDR3 in DNA: TGTGCCAGCAGTGACCGGGACAGGGGGCGCCACGAGCAGTACTTC.

The rearrangement joins TRBV5-5 to TRBJ2-7; TRBD2 agrees at 8 bases. Germline CDR1 SGHKS, CDR2 YYEKEE (reference sequence). V was clipped by 6 bases and J by 3 bases; unmatched bases: 11. The CDR3 covers 15 residues. The CDR3: CASIPGGPRGYEQYF. DNA for the CDR3: TGTGCCAGCATCCCGGGAGGGCCCAGGGGCTACGAGCAGTACTTC.

This clone was seen a few times. The V gene is TRBV27, the J gene TRBJ2-7, with 10 bases matching TRBD1. Trimming took 4 bases from V and 4 from J; bases not matched to a gene: 1. The germline V gene has CDR1 MNHEY and CDR2 SMNVEV (reference sequence). The CDR3 runs to 13 residues. CDR3 residues: CASSWDRGYEQYF. The CDR3 DNA follows: TGTGCCAGCAGTTGGGACAGGGGTTACGAGCAGTACTTC.

The chain employs TRBV30 and TRBJ1-6; D is possibly TRBD1 (5 bases). This CDR3 is 17 amino acids long. CDR1 and CDR2 (germline): GTSNPN, SVGIG (reference sequence). V lost 2 bases and J lost 2, with 16 bases in between. The chain's CDR3 is CAWSRTGADAYNSPLHF. DNA for the CDR3: TGTGCCTGGAGTCGAACCGGGGCCGACGCCTATAATTCACCCCTCCACTTT.

The V and J genes are TRBV19 and TRBJ2-7; D is ambiguous. Trimming removed 3 bases at V and 7 bases at J, with 13 bases between. The CDR3 covers 13 residues. The germline V gene encodes CDR1 LNHDA and CDR2 SQIVND (reference sequence). The CDR3 coding sequence is TGTGCCAGTAGTATTAAGGCTCAAGGGGAGCAGTACTTC. Amino acid sequence: CASSIKAQGEQYF.

The chain combines TRBV6-5 with TRBJ1-1, with TRBD1 as a possible D gene (6 bases). This CDR3 spans 15 amino acids. V lost 1 base and J 3 bases, leaving 12 bases between the germline ends. Germline loops: CDR1 MNHEY, CDR2 SVGAGI. Here the CDR3 reads CASSYWGAFYTEAFF. The CDR3 DNA follows: TGTGCCAGCAGTTACTGGGGGGCGTTTTACACTGAAGCTTTCTTT.

This chain connects TRBV11-3 to TRBJ2-1; 12 bases are shared with TRBD2. CDR1 and CDR2 (germline): SGHNT, YENEEA. The CDR3 sequence is 16 residues long. The ends lost 4 bases at V and 7 bases at J; junction bases unmatched: 8. The CDR3 region has the DNA TGTGCCAGCAGCTCCGGACTAGCGGGAACATTTAATGAGCAGTTCTTC. This codes for CASSSGLAGTFNEQFF.